This TCR beta chain was recorded in a study of siplizumab effects on memory and regulatory T cells. TCR templates, roughly 100,000 per sample, were assayed. Profiled with immunoSEQ multiplex PCR; TCRdb holds only in-frame clones, not every one. The sample has about 100,000 clones, roughly 92% seen once; the top ten hold 0.6% to 0.7%. General study findings and limits: Naive T cell populations appeared to exhibit greater diversity than memory cells and appeared to be major alloresponse contributors. Alloreactive sequences traceable to unstimulated CD4+ memory cells declined significantly under siplizumab.

CDR1 is SGHTA and CDR2 is FQGTGA in the germline V gene. The V segment lost 6 bases and the J segment 1 base; nucleotides outside the gene matches: 2. The CDR3 runs 15 residues. About this clone itself: As yet, its antigen is unknown.

Sequencing used Tregs sorted from blood. This receptor was identified in a human donor in good health. The chain employs TRBV7-3 and TRBJ2-2; 10 bases match TRBD2. CDR3 in amino acids: CASSPSGGNTGELFF. CDR3 nucleotides: TGTGCCAGCAGTCCTAGCGGGGGGAACACCGGGGAGCTGTTTTTT. Full variable domain (outside the CDR3, taken from reference TRBV7-3 and TRBJ2-2): GAGVSQTPSNKVTEKGKYVELRCDPISGHTALYWYRQSLGQGPEFLIYFQGTGAADDSGLPNDRFFAVRPEGSVSTLKIQRTERGDSAVYLCASSPSGGNTGELFFGEGSRLTVL.